These 24 T cell receptor beta chains originate from one sample sequenced in a study of blood T cell repertoires in COVID-19. Generated by immunoSEQ multiplex PCR, the TCRdb table keeps only in-frame clones and is missing some. The sample lists around 340,000 clones, 80% to 90% occurring once. The sample comprised peripheral blood. These TCRs come from a man younger than 45 with active or convalescent COVID-19.

The V and J genes are TRBV5-1 and TRBJ2-3; 11 nucleotides align to TRBD2. The CDR3 loop spans 15 amino acids. Trimming at V came to 5 bases and at J to 4 bases, leaving 6 bases not matched to a gene. CDR1 SGHRS and CDR2 YFSETQ come from the germline V gene. For the CDR3, the DNA is TGCGCCAGCAGTTACGGGACTAGCGGAGCAGATACGCAGTATTTT. This sequence encodes CASSYGTSGADTQYF.

The chain has TRBV11-2 and TRBJ2-2; D unresolved. Germline lookup yields CDR1 SGHAT and CDR2 FQNNGV. The CDR3 contains 14 residues. With 5 bases removed from V and 4 bases from J, the gap between germline ends came to 11 bases. The CDR3: CASSHNRFTGELFF. The CDR3 DNA reads as TGTGCCAGCAGCCACAACAGATTCACCGGGGAGCTGTTTTTT. The full variable domain, its missing parts supplied by reference TRBV11-2 and TRBJ2-2, is EAGVAQSPRYKIIEKRQSVAFWCNPISGHATLYWYQQILGQGPKLLIQFQNNGVVDDSQLPKDRFSAERLKGVDSTLKIQPAKLEDSAVYLCASSHNRFTGELFFGEGSRLTVL.

The V and J genes are TRBV6-2 or TRBV6-3 and TRBJ2-7; TRBD2 matches at 7 bases. V lost 3 bases, J lost 0 bases, and 2 bases stayed unmatched. The germline V gene encodes CDR1 MNHEY and CDR2 SVGEGT. This CDR3 has 14 amino acids. The DNA of the CDR3 is TGTGCCAGCAGTTATCGGGGGGACTCCTACGAGCAGTACTTC. Translation: CASSYRGDSYEQYF.

In DNA, the CDR3 is TGTGCCAGCAGTGAGCGCATAAGGTACTTC. Its protein is CASSERIRYF. The chain uses TRBV6-1 and TRBJ2-7; D gene uncertain. Germline V gene lookup returns CDR1 MNHNS and CDR2 SASEGT. V lost 3 bases to trimming and J lost 12 bases, with 9 bases between them. The CDR3 has 10 amino acids.

In this sample, this clone turned up a few times. The chain joins TRBV4-1 to TRBJ1-3; 10 bases are shared with TRBD1. V lost 4 bases, J lost 0 bases, and 12 bases stayed unmatched. Germline CDR1 MGHRA, CDR2 YSYEKL. CDR3 length: 19 amino acids. The DNA of the CDR3 is TGCGCCAGCAGCCGCAAGTGGGACAGGGGTGCCTCCTCTGGAAACACCATATATTTT. Amino acids: CASSRKWDRGASSGNTIYF.

V is TRBV11-3 and J is TRBJ1-1, with a possible D match to TRBD1 (6 bases). The ends were cut back, 5 bases at V and 3 bases at J, with 19 bases in the middle. This CDR3 contains 16 residues. Germline-derived CDR1 and CDR2 are SGHNT and YENEEA. This chain's CDR3 is CASSDRDPEGDTEAFF. In DNA, the CDR3 is TGTGCCAGCAGCGACCGGGACCCTGAGGGGGACACTGAAGCTTTCTTT.

The rearrangement joins TRBV11-2 to TRBJ2-1; TRBD1 agrees at 8 bases. V was pared by 3 bases and J by 8 bases, with 6 bases of the junction left unmatched. Germline assignment: CDR1 SGHAT and CDR2 FQNNGV. The CDR3 covers 14 residues. Here the CDR3 reads CASSFPRGRHEQFF. CDR3 sequence (DNA): TGTGCCAGCAGCTTCCCCAGGGGGCGCCATGAGCAGTTCTTC.

The chain combines TRBV11-3 with TRBJ2-7, with D perhaps TRBD1 (7 bases). The CDR3 is made up of 15 amino acids. V was clipped by 5 bases and J by 1 base, with 15 bases between them. Germline lookup yields CDR1 SGHNT and CDR2 YENEEA. CDR3 amino acids: CASSPQGGKSYEQYF. As DNA, the CDR3 is TGTGCCAGCAGCCCCCAGGGGGGTAAGTCCTACGAGCAGTACTTC.

This clone was detected a few times. J is TRBJ1-5 and V is TRBV30, with a possible D match to TRBD1 (6 bases). The CDR3 has 13 amino acids. Trimming shortened V by 2 bases and J by 7 bases, and 12 bases separated the two germline ends. CDR1 GTSNPN and CDR2 SVGIG come from the germline V gene (reference sequence). The CDR3 is CAWSIQGGQPQHF. CDR3 nucleotide sequence: TGTGCCTGGAGTATACAGGGAGGGCAGCCCCAGCATTTT.

The J gene is TRBJ2-3, the V gene TRBV5-4; tentatively, D is TRBD2 (7 bases). V was trimmed by 4 bases and J by 5 bases, leaving 11 bases between them. Germline values: CDR1 SGHNT, CDR2 YYREEE (reference sequence). The CDR3 covers 13 residues. The CDR3 loop is CASSRGARDTQYF. In DNA form, the CDR3 reads TGTGCCAGCAGCCGGGGGGCGCGAGATACGCAGTATTTT.

The chain combines TRBV6-1 with TRBJ1-1; D perhaps matches TRBD1 (5 bases). V lost 2 bases, J lost 1 base, and 8 bases lay in between. In germline, CDR1 is MNHNS, CDR2 SASEGT. This CDR3 has 14 residues. The CDR3: CASSERRGNTEAFF. The CDR3 DNA sequence: TGTGCCAGCAGTGAACGAAGGGGGAACACTGAAGCTTTCTTT.

V gene TRBV2 combines with J gene TRBJ1-4; D unclear. V lost 3 bases and J lost 0, with 8 bases in between. Germline loops: CDR1 SNHLY, CDR2 FYNNEI. This CDR3 contains 15 residues. In DNA, the CDR3 is TGTGCCAGCAGTGACCAGTTTGCAACTAATGAAAAACTGTTTTTT. This sequence encodes CASSDQFATNEKLFF.

The genes are TRBV5-5 and TRBJ2-3; D remains unclear. The CDR3 length is 14 residues. Between the trimmed V and J ends, which lost 2 bases and 2 bases, there was a span of 9 bases. CDR1 is SGHKS, CDR2 YYEKEE, per germline (reference sequence). CDR3 residues: CASSFGRYTDTQYF. The CDR3 DNA follows: TGTGCCAGCAGCTTTGGCCGTTACACAGATACGCAGTATTTT.

CDR3 protein: CALGGFYGYTF. The CDR3 DNA sequence: TGTGCCTTGGGGGGGTTCTATGGCTACACCTTC. The chain links TRBV28 to TRBJ1-2; TRBD1 might be the D (5 bases). Trimming removed 11 bases from V and 4 bases from J, with 11 bases in between. This CDR3 has 11 residues. Germline-derived CDR1 and CDR2 are MDHEN and SYDVKM.

The V call is TRBV4-3, the J call TRBJ1-5; D may be TRBD1 (5 bases). V shed 0 bases and J shed 2 bases, with 17 bases lying between them. Germline V gene sequence: CDR1 LGHNA, CDR2 YSLEER. The CDR3 extends over 18 amino acids. CDR3 amino acids: CASSQDWLGRAGNQPQHF. The CDR3 nucleotides are TGCGCCAGCAGCCAAGATTGGTTGGGCAGGGCGGGCAATCAGCCCCAGCATTTT.

This clone was detected only once. The CDR3 bases are TGTGCCAGCAGCTCACAGGGGGCATACTCCTACGAGCAGTACTTC. This gives the protein CASSSQGAYSYEQYF. This rearrangement joins TRBV11-3 to TRBJ2-7, with 9 positions matching TRBD1. The CDR3 totals 15 residues. V lost 4 bases and J lost 0; bases outside the gene matches: 4. The germline V gene has CDR1 SGHNT and CDR2 YENEEA. Based on the CDR3 plus reference TRBV11-3 and TRBJ2-7, the full variable domain is EAGVVQSPRYKIIEKKQPVAFWCNPISGHNTLYWYLQNLGQGPELLIRYENEEAVDDSQLPKDRFSAERLKGVDSTLKIQPAELGDSAVYLCASSSQGAYSYEQYFGPGTRLTVT.

The chain couples TRBV30 to TRBJ1-5; tentatively, D is TRBD1 (6 bases). This CDR3 has 14 residues. V lost 1 base, J lost 4 bases, and 11 bases lay in between. Germline V gene lookup returns CDR1 GTSNPN and CDR2 SVGIG (reference sequence). The CDR3: CAWSAGDGNQPQHF. For the CDR3, the DNA is TGTGCCTGGAGTGCAGGGGACGGAAATCAGCCCCAGCATTTT.

The chain has TRBV29-1 and TRBJ1-1, with D possibly being TRBD1 (6 bases). This CDR3 comprises 13 residues. V lost 6 bases to trimming and J lost 5 bases, with 16 bases between them. The V gene's germline CDR1 is SQVTM and CDR2 ANQGSEA. The CDR3 DNA reads TGCAGCGTCGCCAAGACAGGCCCTACTGAAGCTTTCTTT. Amino acid sequence: CSVAKTGPTEAFF.

CDR3: CASSYMAISDYGYTF. In nucleotides, the CDR3 is TGTGCCAGCAGTTACATGGCCATTTCCGACTATGGCTACACCTTC. The genes are TRBV6-2 or TRBV6-3 and TRBJ1-2, with D hard to call. The CDR3 totals 15 residues. Deletions cut 2 bases from V and 3 bases from J, with 13 bases between. CDR1 MNHEY and CDR2 SVGEGT come from the germline V gene.

The V call is TRBV19, the J call TRBJ2-1, with 9 bases that match TRBD1. Germline V gene data show CDR1 as LNHDA and CDR2 as SQIVND (reference sequence). CDR3 length: 15 amino acids. The V gene end was trimmed by 6 bases and the J gene end by 8 bases; junction bases not matched to a gene: 11. The CDR3 DNA reads TGTGCCAGTAGCTCCCGGGACAGGGCCAGGGATGAGCAGTTCTTC. Encoded protein: CASSSRDRARDEQFF.

J is TRBJ1-5 and V is TRBV12-3 or TRBV12-4; 10 bases align to TRBD1. The CDR3 length is 13 residues. The junction had 10 bases not matched to a gene; V was cut back by 6 bases and J by 14 bases. CDR3 loop: CASSLPTGGYKHF. The CDR3 nucleotides read TGTGCCAGCAGCCTTCCGACAGGGGGCTATAAGCATTTT.

The chain uses TRBV5-1 and TRBJ2-7; 10 bases agree with TRBD1. The CDR3 runs to 13 residues. The trim removed 4 bases at V and 6 bases at J, leaving 4 bases unmatched. Germline V lookup: CDR1 SGHRS, CDR2 YFSETQ. The CDR3, as DNA: TGCGCCAGCAGCCCTTGGACAGGGGGCGAGCAGTACTTC. Translation gives CASSPWTGGEQYF.

The V call is TRBV5-6, the J call TRBJ2-7; 9 positions match TRBD2. This CDR3 is built from 14 residues. V lost 6 bases and J lost 5; bases outside the gene matches: 9. Germline CDR1 SGHDT, CDR2 YYEEEE. The CDR3 region is CASILRGGQDEQYF. The CDR3 region has the DNA TGTGCCAGCATCCTGCGGGGGGGCCAGGACGAGCAGTACTTC.

The J gene is TRBJ1-5, the V gene TRBV5-4; a possible D gene is TRBD1 (5 bases). The CDR3 has 12 residues. V gave up 4 bases and J gave up 7 bases, with 9 bases separating them. CDR1 and CDR2 (germline): SGHNT, YYREEE (reference sequence). The CDR3 DNA reads as TGTGCCAGCAGCCTCCCAGGGCAGCCCCAGCATTTT. Amino acids: CASSLPGQPQHF.